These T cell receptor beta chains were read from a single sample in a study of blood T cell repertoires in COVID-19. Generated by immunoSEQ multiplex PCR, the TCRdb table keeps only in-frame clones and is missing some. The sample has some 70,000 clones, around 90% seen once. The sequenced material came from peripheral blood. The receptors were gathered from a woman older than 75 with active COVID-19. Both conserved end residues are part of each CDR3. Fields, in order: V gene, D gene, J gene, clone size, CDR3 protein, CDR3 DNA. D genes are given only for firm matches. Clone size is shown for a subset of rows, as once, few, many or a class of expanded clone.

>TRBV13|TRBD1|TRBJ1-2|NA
CASSPSRTGTSGGYTF
TGTGCCAGCAGCCCCTCCCGGACAGGGACGTCCGGTGGCTACACCTTC
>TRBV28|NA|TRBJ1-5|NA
CASSQGTDQPQHF
TGTGCCAGCAGTCAGGGGACGGATCAGCCCCAGCATTTT
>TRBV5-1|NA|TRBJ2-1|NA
CASSDSLPSYNEQFF
TGCGCCAGCAGCGACTCCCTGCCCTCCTACAATGAGCAGTTCTTC
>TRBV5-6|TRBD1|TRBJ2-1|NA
CASKGQGSLSGLNEQFF
TGTGCCAGCAAGGGACAGGGATCGCTTTCGGGGCTCAATGAGCAGTTCTTC
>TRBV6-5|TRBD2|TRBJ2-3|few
CASSFSGRATDTQYF
TGTGCCAGCAGCTTTAGCGGGAGGGCCACAGATACGCAGTATTTT
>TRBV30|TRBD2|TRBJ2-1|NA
CAWSETGGDNEQFF
TGTGCCTGGAGTGAAACGGGAGGGGACAATGAGCAGTTCTTC
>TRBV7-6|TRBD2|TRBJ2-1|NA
CASSPRLAEGVYEQFF
TGTGCCAGCAGCCCCCGACTAGCGGAGGGGGTTTATGAGCAGTTCTTC
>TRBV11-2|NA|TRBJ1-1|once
CASSLDSTMNTEAFF
TGTGCCAGCAGCCTTGACAGCACGATGAACACTGAAGCTTTCTTT
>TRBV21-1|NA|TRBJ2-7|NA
CASSTGLAKTYEQYF
TGTGCCAGCAGCACGGGACTAGCGAAGACCTACGAGCAGTACTTC
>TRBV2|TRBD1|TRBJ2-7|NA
CATTGTGGGEQYF
TGTGCCACCACCGGGACAGGGGGCGGCGAGCAGTACTTC
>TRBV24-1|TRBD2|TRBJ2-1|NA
CATSDGWTSGYNEQFF
TGTGCCACCAGTGATGGTTGGACTAGCGGTTACAATGAGCAGTTCTTC
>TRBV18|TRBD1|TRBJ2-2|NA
CASSPGTANTGELFF
TGTGCCAGCTCACCAGGGACAGCGAACACCGGGGAGCTGTTTTTT
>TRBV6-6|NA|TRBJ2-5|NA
CASSAPGTKETQYF
TGTGCCAGCAGTGCACCCGGGACAAAAGAGACCCAGTACTTC
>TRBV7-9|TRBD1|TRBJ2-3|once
CASTGQGSTDTQYF
TGTGCCAGCACCGGACAGGGGTCCACAGATACGCAGTATTTT
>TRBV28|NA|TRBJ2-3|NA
CASSDQRDTQYF
TGTGCCAGCAGTGATCAGCGGGATACGCAGTATTTT
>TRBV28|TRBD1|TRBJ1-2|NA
CASRAGQGLHGYTF
TGTGCCAGCAGGGCGGGACAGGGTCTACATGGCTACACCTTC
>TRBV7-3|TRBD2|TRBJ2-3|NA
CASSLLREGTDTQYF
TGTGCCAGCAGCTTACTTCGGGAGGGAACAGATACGCAGTATTTT
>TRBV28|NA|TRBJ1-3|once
CASSLPPGVSGNTIYF
TGTGCCAGCAGTCTCCCCCCGGGGGTGTCTGGAAACACCATATATTTT
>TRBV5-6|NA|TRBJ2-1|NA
CASSLLGGANNEQFF
TGTGCCAGCAGCTTGCTAGGGGGAGCAAACAATGAGCAGTTCTTC
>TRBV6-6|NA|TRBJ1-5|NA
CASSLRATGGRGNQPQHF
TGTGCCAGCAGTCTTCGCGCAACAGGAGGGAGGGGCAACCAGCCCCAGCATTTT
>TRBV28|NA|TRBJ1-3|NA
CASFPQNSGNTIYF
TGTGCCAGCTTTCCCCAAAACTCTGGAAACACCATATATTTT